One T cell receptor beta chain is described in this entry. Its antigen is as yet unknown. Methods used by the authors: The detection floor for productive clonotype frequency was 2.59 x 10-5. Sequencing used immunoSEQ multiplex PCR; TCRdb keeps in-frame clones, though not all of them. V and J calls and clone size come straight from that table; D and trimming were deduced from the DNA. The profile shows fewer than 40,000 clones, 71% of them singletons. The record originates from a study of STAT5B mutations in CD4+ large granular lymphocyte leukemia. Study results and limitations: Patient CD4-sorted repertoires stayed more clonal than healthy ones after leukemic-clone removal. Top patient clones used TRBV06 genes more often: 8/27 versus 2/35 in controls. Roughly 27% of private leukemic clonotypes occurred rarely in other patients' non-leukemic repertoires.

This CDR3 comprises 13 residues. Trimming removed 0 bases from V and 4 bases from J, with 7 bases in between. Per germline, CDR1 SGDLS and CDR2 YYNGEE. Sequenced: CD4+ T cells from blood buffy coats. The TCR originated in a human donor in good health. This chain connects TRBV9 to TRBJ1-1; no firm D call. In DNA, the CDR3 is TGTGCCAGCAGCGTAGGACCTGGCACTGAAGCTTTCTTT. Its translation is CASSVGPGTEAFF.